The 7 T cell receptor beta chains below all came from one sample that was sequenced in a study of CD8 T cells in Susac syndrome (dated by TCRdb to the late 2010s). The library relied on the immunoSEQ multiplex PCR assay. RNA was extracted using the RNeasy kit, and roughly 0.5 to 1 microgram was reverse transcribed with random hexamers. TCRdb reanalyzed the raw reads on its own, using fastp at Q25 for trimming and MiXCR for clone calling, and kept in-frame beta chains. Merged by CDR3 protein, the rows form single entries marked with the most common genes and DNA. The sample has 180,000 or so distinct CDR3 sequences on record, about 95% of them singletons. The ten largest clones take up under 0.12% of the sample. The sequenced sample consisted of CD4+ T cells from PBMCs. These receptors all come from a human donor in good health.

The chain carries TRBV25-1 and TRBJ1-2; D gene unclear. The length of the CDR3 is 13 residues. Looked up from germline, CDR1 is MGHDK and CDR2 is SYGVNS. V shed 4 bases and J shed 3 bases, with 9 bases lying between them. The DNA of the CDR3 is TGTGCCAGCAGTGCCCGGCCACACTATGGCTACACCTTC. It encodes CASSARPHYGYTF.

V and J are TRBV6-1 and TRBJ2-7, with TRBD1 identical over 7 bases. This CDR3 comprises 14 residues. The ends lost 0 bases at V and 4 bases at J; junction bases unmatched: 3. Germline V gene data show CDR1 as MNHNS and CDR2 as SASEGT. The DNA for the CDR3 is TGTGCCAGCAGTGAAGCCCAGGGGGTGTACGAGCAGTACTTC. This translates into CASSEAQGVYEQYF.

V and J are TRBV12-3 or TRBV12-4 and TRBJ2-4; tentative D call: TRBD1 (6 bases). The ends were cut back, 1 base at V and 6 bases at J, with 10 bases in the middle. There are 14 residues in the CDR3. The CDR3 is CASSLGGPLNIQYF. CDR3 sequence (DNA): TGTGCCAGCAGTTTAGGGGGGCCCCTAAACATTCAGTACTTC.

The V and J genes are TRBV7-2 and TRBJ1-2; D possibly corresponds to TRBD1 (6 bases). Between the trimmed V and J ends, which lost 1 base and 2 bases, there was a span of 14 bases. Germline V gives CDR1 SGHTA, CDR2 FQGNSA. The CDR3 is 16 amino acids. The CDR3 spells CASSLVVRQGNYGYTF. The CDR3 DNA reads TGTGCCAGCAGCTTAGTGGTTCGTCAGGGGAACTATGGCTACACCTTC.

The rearrangement links TRBV23-1 to TRBJ2-7, with 9 bases fitting TRBD1. TRBV23-1 is an open reading frame whose function is uncertain. The CDR3 is 11 amino acids. Unmatched junction bases numbered 0, after V lost 6 bases and J lost 6 bases. The CDR3, as DNA: TGCGCCAGCAGGACAGGGGGCGAGCAGTACTTC. It specifies CASRTGGEQYF.

The J gene is TRBJ2-2, the V gene TRBV11-2; TRBD2 matches 8 bases. CDR1 is SGHAT, CDR2 FQNNGV, per germline. V was clipped by 6 bases and J by 8 bases; unmatched bases: 5. The CDR3 runs 13 residues. The chain's CDR3 is CASRVSGIGELFF. CDR3 bases: TGTGCCAGCAGAGTTAGCGGGATTGGGGAGCTGTTTTTT. The full variable domain, with the rest looked up from reference TRBV11-2 and TRBJ2-2, is EAGVAQSPRYKIIEKRQSVAFWCNPISGHATLYWYQQILGQGPKLLIQFQNNGVVDDSQLPKDRFSAERLKGVDSTLKIQPAKLEDSAVYLCASRVSGIGELFFGEGSRLTVL.

The chain links TRBV24-1 to TRBJ2-3; D unresolved. Trimming removed 5 bases from V and 2 bases from J, with 7 bases in between. The germline V gene has CDR1 KGHDR and CDR2 SFDVKD. The CDR3 is made up of 13 amino acids. The CDR3 DNA follows: TGTGCCACCAGTGGACTCAACACAGATACGCAGTATTTT. This encodes CATSGLNTDTQYF.